Below are 4 T cell receptor beta chains sequenced from a single sample in a study of cytomegalovirus exposure and HLA in healthy donors. With 60 Vbeta and 13 Jbeta primers, the PCR was carried out. The table came from immunoSEQ multiplex PCR; TCRdb's copy has only in-frame clones and leaves some out. This sample has approximately 100,000 clones, with 65% to 80% found just once. The sequenced sample was PBMCs. These receptors originate from a female donor in good health and CMV-seronegative.

The chain recombines TRBV15 with TRBJ2-6, with 7 nucleotides matching TRBD2. This CDR3 is 16 amino acids long. The V and J ends lost 1 base and 0 bases, in that order; junction bases with no gene match: 0. Per germline, CDR1 LNHNV and CDR2 YYDKDF (reference sequence). CDR3 amino acids: CATSRGGGSGANVLTF. CDR3 sequence (DNA): TGTGCCACCAGCAGAGGGGGGGGCTCTGGGGCCAACGTCCTGACTTTC.

This clone was observed a single time. This chain links TRBV7-8 with TRBJ1-5; D is ambiguous. The germline V gene encodes CDR1 SGHVS and CDR2 FQNEAQ. The CDR3 is 14 amino acids. With 4 bases removed from V and 1 base from J, the gap between germline ends came to 8 bases. CDR3 sequence reads: CASSWVGSNQPQHF. CDR3 coding DNA: TGTGCCAGCAGCTGGGTGGGCAGCAATCAGCCCCAGCATTTT.

J is TRBJ2-2 and V is TRBV6-5; D is unresolved. V shed 9 bases and J shed 8 bases, with 19 bases lying between them. The CDR3 is 14 residues long. Germline V gene sequence: CDR1 MNHEY, CDR2 SVGAGI. The chain's CDR3 is CASRGLASVGELFF. In DNA, the CDR3 is TGTGCCAGTCGAGGCCTTGCTTCGGTGGGGGAGCTGTTTTTT.

The J gene is TRBJ2-7, the V gene TRBV13, with a tentative D call TRBD1 (7 bases). Germline V CDR1 and CDR2: PRHDT, FYEKMQ (reference sequence). Trimming removed 4 bases from V and 5 bases from J, with 18 bases in between. The CDR3 extends over 15 amino acids. CDR3 nucleotide sequence: TGTGCCAGCAGCTCCGGGCGGGGCAGGGGGGACGAGCAGTACTTC. Translating gives CASSSGRGRGDEQYF. Looking up the rest from reference TRBV13 and TRBJ2-7 gives the full variable domain: AAGVIQSPRHLIKEKRETATLKCYPIPRHDTVYWYQQGPGQDPQFLISFYEKMQSDKGSIPDRFSAQQFSDYHSELNMSSLELGDSALYFCASSSGRGRGDEQYFGPGTRLTVT.